These 7 T cell receptor beta chains came from one sample sequenced in a study of T cell changes during pregnancy in multiple sclerosis. Here immunoSEQ multiplex PCR was the method, and the copy in TCRdb shows in-frame clones only, minus some. Of around 56,000 clones in the sample, roughly nine tenths are singletons; the top ten hold 0.76%. Sequencing was performed on CD4+ T cells from peripheral blood mononuclear cells, taken in the first trimester of pregnancy. The receptors stem from a female donor with multiple sclerosis, enrolled in a pregnancy study.

The rearrangement links TRBV7-9 to TRBJ2-3; 13 nucleotides match TRBD2. Germline values: CDR1 SEHNR, CDR2 FQNEAQ (reference sequence). The CDR3 loop spans 14 amino acids. Germline trimming cut 6 bases from V and 7 bases from J; bases unmatched to any gene: 4. The CDR3 loop is CASRELAGGNTQYF. The CDR3 DNA sequence: TGTGCCAGCAGAGAACTAGCGGGGGGGAATACGCAGTATTTT.

This clone was seen only once. This chain connects TRBV5-4 to TRBJ2-1; 7 nucleotides align to TRBD1. This CDR3 is built from 13 residues. Germline V gene data show CDR1 as SGHNT and CDR2 as YYREEE (reference sequence). V lost 5 bases to trimming and J lost 2 bases; unmatched junction nucleotides: 1. The CDR3: CASRGTAYNEQFF. DNA for the CDR3: TGTGCCAGCAGAGGGACAGCCTACAATGAGCAGTTCTTC.

The genes are TRBV18 and TRBJ2-7, with 7 bases that match TRBD1. V shed 1 base and J 3 bases; nucleotides not matched to a gene: 9. The germline V gene has CDR1 KGHSH and CDR2 LQKENI. The CDR3 is 16 residues long. The CDR3 DNA follows: TGTGCCAGCTCACCACTCTCTCAGGGGGTAGACTACGAGCAGTACTTC. Protein sequence: CASSPLSQGVDYEQYF.

This clone has only one observation. This chain uses TRBV4-3 with TRBJ1-2; TRBD1 matches 8 bases. The length of the CDR3 is 16 residues. Germline trimming cut 1 base from V and 1 base from J; bases unmatched to any gene: 5. Germline-derived CDR1 and CDR2 are LGHNA and YSLEER. The CDR3 coding sequence is TGCGCCAGCAGCCAAGGTCGACAGGGGCTTAACTATGGCTACACCTTC. Protein: CASSQGRQGLNYGYTF.

CDR3 region: CASSLDRGAGNTIYF. The CDR3 DNA reads TGTGCCAGCAGCTTGGACAGGGGAGCTGGAAACACCATATATTTT. This chain joins TRBV7-7 and TRBJ1-3; 9 bases match TRBD1. V dropped 3 bases and J dropped 2; count of bases not matched to a gene: 2. The V gene's germline CDR1 is SSHAT and CDR2 FNYEAQ (reference sequence). This CDR3 comprises 15 residues.

The chain is built from TRBV18 and TRBJ2-5, with TRBD1 matching 10 bases. V was pared by 3 bases and J by 5 bases, with 3 bases of the junction left unmatched. CDR3 size: 14 residues. Germline values: CDR1 KGHSH, CDR2 LQKENI. CDR3 coding DNA: TGTGCCAGCTCACCGACAGGGGGCCAGGAGACCCAGTACTTC. Protein product: CASSPTGGQETQYF.

The chain uses TRBV19 and TRBJ2-7, with a possible D match to TRBD1 (5 bases). The CDR3 runs to 15 residues. Trimming cost V 1 base and J 6 bases, with 16 bases left between them. Germline V gene sequence: CDR1 LNHDA, CDR2 SQIVND (reference sequence). CDR3 sequence (DNA): TGTGCCAGTAGTATAGGGCGGACAAAGGCCGCCGAGCAGTACTTC. Its protein is CASSIGRTKAAEQYF.